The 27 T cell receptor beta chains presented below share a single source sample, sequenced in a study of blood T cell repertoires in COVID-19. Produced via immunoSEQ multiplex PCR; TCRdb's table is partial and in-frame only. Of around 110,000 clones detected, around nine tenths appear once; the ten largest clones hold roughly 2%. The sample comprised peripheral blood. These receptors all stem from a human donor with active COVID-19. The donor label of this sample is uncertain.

CDR3 coding DNA: TGCAGCGTTGAGGGGACAGGGAAAAATGAAAAACTGTTTTTT. It specifies CSVEGTGKNEKLFF. This chain connects TRBV29-1 to TRBJ1-4; TRBD1 agrees at 9 bases. V was clipped by 3 bases and J by 5 bases; unmatched bases: 4. The germline V gene encodes CDR1 SQVTM and CDR2 ANQGSEA. The CDR3 sequence is 14 residues long.

The chain's CDR3 is CASSFQGLDGYTF. CDR3 bases: TGTGCCAGCAGTTTCCAGGGGTTAGATGGCTACACCTTC. The chain recombines TRBV6-6 with TRBJ1-2; a weak D match, TRBD1 (6 bases). Germline CDR1 is MNHNY and CDR2 is SVGAGI (reference sequence). V was pared by 4 bases and J by 6 bases, with 12 bases between. The CDR3 is made up of 13 amino acids.

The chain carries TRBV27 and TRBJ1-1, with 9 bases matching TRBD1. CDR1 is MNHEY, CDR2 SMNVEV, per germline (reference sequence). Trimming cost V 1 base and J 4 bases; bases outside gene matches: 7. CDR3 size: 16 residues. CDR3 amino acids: CASSLLLGQGGTEAFF. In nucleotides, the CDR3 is TGTGCCAGCAGTTTATTGTTGGGACAGGGAGGCACTGAAGCTTTCTTT.

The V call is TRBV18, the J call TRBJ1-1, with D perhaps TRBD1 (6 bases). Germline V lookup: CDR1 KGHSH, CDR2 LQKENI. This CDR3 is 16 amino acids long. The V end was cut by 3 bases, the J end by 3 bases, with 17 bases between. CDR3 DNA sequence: TGTGCCAGCTCACCCCGAGGACAGTTTGGGGACACTGAAGCTTTCTTT. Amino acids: CASSPRGQFGDTEAFF.

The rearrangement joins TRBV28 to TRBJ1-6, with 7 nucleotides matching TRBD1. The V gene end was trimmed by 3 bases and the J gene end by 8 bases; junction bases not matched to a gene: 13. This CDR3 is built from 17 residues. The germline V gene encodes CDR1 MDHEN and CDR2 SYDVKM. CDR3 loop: CASSFTASGTAHSPLHF. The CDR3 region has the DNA TGTGCCAGCAGTTTCACTGCTTCGGGGACAGCTCATTCACCCCTCCACTTT.

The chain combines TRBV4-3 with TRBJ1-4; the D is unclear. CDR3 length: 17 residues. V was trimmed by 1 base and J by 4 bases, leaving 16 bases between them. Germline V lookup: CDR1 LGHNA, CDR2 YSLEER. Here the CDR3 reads CASSQGGVTWSNEKLFF. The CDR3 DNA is TGCGCCAGCAGCCAAGGAGGCGTGACGTGGAGTAATGAAAAACTGTTTTTT.

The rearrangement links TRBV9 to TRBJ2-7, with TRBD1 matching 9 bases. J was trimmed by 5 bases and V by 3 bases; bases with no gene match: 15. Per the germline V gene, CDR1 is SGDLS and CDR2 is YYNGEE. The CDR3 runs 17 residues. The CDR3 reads CASSDSNRGQGFDEQYF. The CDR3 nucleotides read TGTGCCAGCAGCGATTCGAACAGGGGACAGGGTTTCGACGAGCAGTACTTC.

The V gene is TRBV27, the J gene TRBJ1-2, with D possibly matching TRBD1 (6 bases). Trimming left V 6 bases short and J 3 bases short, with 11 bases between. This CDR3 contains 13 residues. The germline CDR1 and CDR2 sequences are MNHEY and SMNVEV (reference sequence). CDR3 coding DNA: TGTGCCAGCAGACAAGGGGGATACTATGGCTACACCTTC. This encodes CASRQGGYYGYTF.

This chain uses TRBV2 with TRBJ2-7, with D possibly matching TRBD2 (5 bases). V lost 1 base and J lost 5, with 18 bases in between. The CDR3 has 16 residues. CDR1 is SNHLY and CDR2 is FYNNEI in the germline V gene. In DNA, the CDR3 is TGTGCCAGCAGTGAAGACGGGAACAGACTAAAGGACGAGCAGTACTTC. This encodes CASSEDGNRLKDEQYF. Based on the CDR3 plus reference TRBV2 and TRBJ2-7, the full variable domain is EPEVTQTPSHQVTQMGQEVILRCVPISNHLYFYWYRQILGQKVEFLVSFYNNEISEKSEIFDDQFSVERPDGSNFTLKIRSTKLEDSAMYFCASSEDGNRLKDEQYFGPGTRLTVT.

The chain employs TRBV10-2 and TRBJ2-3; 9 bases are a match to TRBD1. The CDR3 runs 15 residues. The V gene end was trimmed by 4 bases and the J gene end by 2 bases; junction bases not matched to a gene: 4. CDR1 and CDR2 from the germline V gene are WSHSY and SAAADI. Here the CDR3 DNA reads TGCGCCAGCAGTGTTACAGGGGGCCCCACAGATACGCAGTATTTT. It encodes CASSVTGGPTDTQYF.

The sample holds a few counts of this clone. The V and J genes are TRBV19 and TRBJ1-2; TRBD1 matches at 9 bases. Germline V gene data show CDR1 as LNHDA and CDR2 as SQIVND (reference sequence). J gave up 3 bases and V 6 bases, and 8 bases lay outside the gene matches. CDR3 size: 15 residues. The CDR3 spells CASSEGQGAYYGYTF. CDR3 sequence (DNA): TGTGCCAGTAGCGAGGGACAGGGAGCTTACTATGGCTACACCTTC.

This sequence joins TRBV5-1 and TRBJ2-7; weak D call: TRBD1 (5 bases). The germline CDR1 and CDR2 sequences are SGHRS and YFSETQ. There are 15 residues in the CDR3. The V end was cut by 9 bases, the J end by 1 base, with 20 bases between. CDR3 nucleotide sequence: TGCGCCACCCAGGGTAAGACCCCGAAATCCTACGAGCAGTACTTC. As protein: CATQGKTPKSYEQYF.

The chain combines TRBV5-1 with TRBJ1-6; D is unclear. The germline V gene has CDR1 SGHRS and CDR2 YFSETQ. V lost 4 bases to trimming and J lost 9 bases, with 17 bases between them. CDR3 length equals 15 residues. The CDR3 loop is CASSGGMGNSSPLHF. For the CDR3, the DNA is TGCGCCAGCAGCGGAGGGATGGGGAATAGTTCACCCCTCCACTTT.

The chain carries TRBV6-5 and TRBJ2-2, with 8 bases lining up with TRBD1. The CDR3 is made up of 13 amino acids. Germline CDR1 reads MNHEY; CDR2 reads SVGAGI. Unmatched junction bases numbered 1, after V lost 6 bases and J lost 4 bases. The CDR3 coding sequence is TGTGCCAGCAGGACAGGGGCCACCGGGGAGCTGTTTTTT. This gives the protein CASRTGATGELFF.

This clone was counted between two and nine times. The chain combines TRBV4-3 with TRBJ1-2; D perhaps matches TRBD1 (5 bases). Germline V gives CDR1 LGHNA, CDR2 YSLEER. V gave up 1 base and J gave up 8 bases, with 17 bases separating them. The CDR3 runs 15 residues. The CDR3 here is CASSQVLMSGDGYTF. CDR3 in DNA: TGCGCCAGCAGCCAAGTCCTTATGTCGGGGGACGGCTACACCTTC.

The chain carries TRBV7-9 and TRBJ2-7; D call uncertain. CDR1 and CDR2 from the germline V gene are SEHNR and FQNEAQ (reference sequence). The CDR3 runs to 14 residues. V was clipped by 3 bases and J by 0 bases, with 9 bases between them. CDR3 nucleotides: TGTGCCAGCAGCTTTTTACAGAGCTCCTACGAGCAGTACTTC. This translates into CASSFLQSSYEQYF.

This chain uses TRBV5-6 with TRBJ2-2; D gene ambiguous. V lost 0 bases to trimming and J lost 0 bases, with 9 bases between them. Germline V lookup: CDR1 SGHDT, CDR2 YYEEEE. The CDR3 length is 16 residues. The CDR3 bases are TGTGCCAGCAGCTTGGCGGCGGCACCGAACACCGGGGAGCTGTTTTTT. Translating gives CASSLAAAPNTGELFF. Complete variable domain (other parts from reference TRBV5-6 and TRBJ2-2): DAGVTQSPTHLIKTRGQQVTLRCSPKSGHDTVSWYQQALGQGPQFIFQYYEEEERQRGNFPDRFSGHQFPNYSSELNVNALLLGDSALYLCASSLAAAPNTGELFFGEGSRLTVL.

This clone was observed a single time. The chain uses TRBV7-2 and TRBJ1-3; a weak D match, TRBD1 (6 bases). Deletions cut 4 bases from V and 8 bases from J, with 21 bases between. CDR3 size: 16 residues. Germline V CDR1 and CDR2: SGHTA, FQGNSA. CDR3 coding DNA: TGTGCCAGCAGCTCTACCGGAGGACAGCTGAGAGACACCATATATTTT. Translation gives CASSSTGGQLRDTIYF.

This CDR3 is CASSYSGTDNYGYTF. In DNA, the CDR3 is TGTGCCAGCAGTTACTCCGGGACAGATAACTATGGCTACACCTTC. The chain links TRBV6-5 to TRBJ1-2; 7 bases are a match to TRBD1. The junction had 2 bases not matched to a gene; V was cut back by 0 bases and J by 1 base. CDR1 MNHEY and CDR2 SVGAGI come from the germline V gene. The CDR3 spans 15 residues.

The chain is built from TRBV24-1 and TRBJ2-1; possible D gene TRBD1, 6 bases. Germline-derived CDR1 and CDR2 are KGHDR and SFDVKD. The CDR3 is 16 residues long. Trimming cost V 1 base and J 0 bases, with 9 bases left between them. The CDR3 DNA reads TGTGCCACCAGTGATTTAATAGGGGGCTCCTACAATGAGCAGTTCTTC. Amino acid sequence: CATSDLIGGSYNEQFF.

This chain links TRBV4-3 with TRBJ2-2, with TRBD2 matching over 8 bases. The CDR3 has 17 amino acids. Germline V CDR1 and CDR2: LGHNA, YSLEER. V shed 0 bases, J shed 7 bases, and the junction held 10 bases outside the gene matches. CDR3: CASSQEGTRYLGGELFF. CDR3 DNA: TGCGCCAGCAGCCAAGAGGGGACTAGATACCTCGGCGGGGAGCTGTTTTTT.

DNA of the CDR3: TGTGCCAGCAGTTTCTACGGGACAGGGATAAACTATGGCTACACCTTC. Its protein product is CASSFYGTGINYGYTF. The chain joins TRBV27 to TRBJ1-2; 9 positions agree with TRBD1. CDR3 length: 16 amino acids. CDR1 and CDR2 (germline): MNHEY, SMNVEV (reference sequence). The V gene end was trimmed by 3 bases and the J gene end by 2 bases; junction bases not matched to a gene: 7.

CDR3 amino acids: CASSYRTGGDGYTF. CDR3 in DNA: TGTGCCAGCAGTTACAGGACAGGGGGGGACGGCTACACCTTC. This chain joins TRBV6-5 and TRBJ1-2, with TRBD1 matching 10 bases. Germline-derived CDR1 and CDR2 are MNHEY and SVGAGI. CDR3 size: 14 residues. Losses at the gene ends were 2 bases for V and 8 bases for J; bases not matched to a gene: 5.

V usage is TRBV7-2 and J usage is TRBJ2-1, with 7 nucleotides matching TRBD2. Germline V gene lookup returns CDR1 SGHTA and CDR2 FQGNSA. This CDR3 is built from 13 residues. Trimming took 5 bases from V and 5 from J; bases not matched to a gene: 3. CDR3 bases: TGTGCCAGCAGCCACGGGAGGAACAATGAGCAGTTCTTC. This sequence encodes CASSHGRNNEQFF.

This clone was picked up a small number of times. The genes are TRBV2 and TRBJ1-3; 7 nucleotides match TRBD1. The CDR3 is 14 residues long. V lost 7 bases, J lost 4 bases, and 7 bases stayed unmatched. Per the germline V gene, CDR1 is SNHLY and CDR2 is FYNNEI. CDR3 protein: CASTGQDVGNTIYF. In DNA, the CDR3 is TGTGCCAGCACTGGACAGGATGTGGGAAACACCATATATTTT.

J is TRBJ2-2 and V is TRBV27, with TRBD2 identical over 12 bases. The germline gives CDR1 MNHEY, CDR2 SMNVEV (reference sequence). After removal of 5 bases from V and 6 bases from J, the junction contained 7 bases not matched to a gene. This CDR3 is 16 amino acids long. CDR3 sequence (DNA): TGTGCCAGCAGTGGGTCTAGCGGGGGGGCCCCCGGGGAGCTGTTTTTT. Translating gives CASSGSSGGAPGELFF.

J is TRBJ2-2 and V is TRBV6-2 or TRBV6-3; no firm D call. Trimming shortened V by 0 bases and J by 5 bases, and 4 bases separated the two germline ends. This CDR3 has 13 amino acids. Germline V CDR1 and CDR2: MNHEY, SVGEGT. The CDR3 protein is CASSYSSTGELFF. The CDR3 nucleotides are TGTGCCAGCAGTTACTCCAGTACCGGGGAGCTGTTTTTT.